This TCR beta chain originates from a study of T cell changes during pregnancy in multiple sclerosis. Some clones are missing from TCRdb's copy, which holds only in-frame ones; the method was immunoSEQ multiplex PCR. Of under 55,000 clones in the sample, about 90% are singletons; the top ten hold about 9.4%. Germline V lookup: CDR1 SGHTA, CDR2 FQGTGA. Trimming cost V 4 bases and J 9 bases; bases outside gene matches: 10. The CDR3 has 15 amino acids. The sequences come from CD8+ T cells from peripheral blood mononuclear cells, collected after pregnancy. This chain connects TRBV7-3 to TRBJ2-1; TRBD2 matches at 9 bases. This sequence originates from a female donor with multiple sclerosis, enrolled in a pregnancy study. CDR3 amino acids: CASSSSGGGASEQFF. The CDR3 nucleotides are TGTGCCAGCAGCTCGTCTGGCGGGGGGGCCTCTGAGCAGTTCTTC.